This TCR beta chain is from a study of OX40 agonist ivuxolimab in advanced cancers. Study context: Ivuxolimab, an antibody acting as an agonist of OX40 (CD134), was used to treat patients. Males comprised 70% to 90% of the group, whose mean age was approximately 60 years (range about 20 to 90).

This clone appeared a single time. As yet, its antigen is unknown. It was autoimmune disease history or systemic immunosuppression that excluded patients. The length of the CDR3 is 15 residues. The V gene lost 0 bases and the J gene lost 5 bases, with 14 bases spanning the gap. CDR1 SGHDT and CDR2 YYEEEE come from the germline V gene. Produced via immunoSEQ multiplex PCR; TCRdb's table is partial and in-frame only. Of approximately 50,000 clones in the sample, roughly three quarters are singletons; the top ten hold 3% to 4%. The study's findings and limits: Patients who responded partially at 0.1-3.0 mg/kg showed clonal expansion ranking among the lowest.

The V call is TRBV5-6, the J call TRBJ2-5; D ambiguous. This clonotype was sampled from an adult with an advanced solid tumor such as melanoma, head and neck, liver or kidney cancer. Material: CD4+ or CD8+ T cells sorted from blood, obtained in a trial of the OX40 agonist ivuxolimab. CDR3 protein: CASSLEGWMGETQYF. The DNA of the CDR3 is TGTGCCAGCAGCTTGGAAGGTTGGATGGGGGAGACCCAGTACTTC. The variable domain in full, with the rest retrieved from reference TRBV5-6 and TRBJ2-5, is DAGVTQSPTHLIKTRGQQVTLRCSPKSGHDTVSWYQQALGQGPQFIFQYYEEEERQRGNFPDRFSGHQFPNYSSELNVNALLLGDSALYLCASSLEGWMGETQYFGPGTRLLVL.